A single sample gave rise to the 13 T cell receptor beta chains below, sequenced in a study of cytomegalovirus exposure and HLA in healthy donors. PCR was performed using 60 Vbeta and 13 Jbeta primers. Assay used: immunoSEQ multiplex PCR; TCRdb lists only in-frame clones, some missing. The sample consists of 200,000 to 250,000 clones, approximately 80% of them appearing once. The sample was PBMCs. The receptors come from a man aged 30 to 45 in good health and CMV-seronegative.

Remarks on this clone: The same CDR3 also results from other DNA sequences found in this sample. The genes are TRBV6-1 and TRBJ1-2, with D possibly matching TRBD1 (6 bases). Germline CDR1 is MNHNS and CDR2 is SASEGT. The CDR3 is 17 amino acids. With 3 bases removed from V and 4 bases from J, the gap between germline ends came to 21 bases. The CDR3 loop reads CASSEAGGALGIYGYTF. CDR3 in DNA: TGTGCCAGCAGTGAGGCGGGGGGGGCCTTGGGGATCTATGGCTACACCTTC.

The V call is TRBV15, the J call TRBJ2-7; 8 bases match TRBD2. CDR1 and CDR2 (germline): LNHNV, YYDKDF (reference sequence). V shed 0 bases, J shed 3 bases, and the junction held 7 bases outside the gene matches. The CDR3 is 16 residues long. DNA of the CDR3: TGTGCCACCAGCAGAGATCGGCTAGCGGGCCGCTACGAGCAGTACTTC. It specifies CATSRDRLAGRYEQYF.

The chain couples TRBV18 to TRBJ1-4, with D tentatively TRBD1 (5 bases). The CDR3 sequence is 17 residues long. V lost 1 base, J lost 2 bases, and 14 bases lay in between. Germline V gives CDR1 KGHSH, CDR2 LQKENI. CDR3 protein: CASSPQSGVGTNEKLFF. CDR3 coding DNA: TGTGCCAGCTCACCACAGTCGGGGGTCGGGACTAATGAAAAACTGTTTTTT.

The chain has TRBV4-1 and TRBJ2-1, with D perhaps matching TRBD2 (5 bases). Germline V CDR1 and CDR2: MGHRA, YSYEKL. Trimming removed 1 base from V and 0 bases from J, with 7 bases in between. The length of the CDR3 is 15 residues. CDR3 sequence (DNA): TGCGCCAGCAGCCAAGGAGGGAGCTCCTACAATGAGCAGTTCTTC. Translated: CASSQGGSSYNEQFF.

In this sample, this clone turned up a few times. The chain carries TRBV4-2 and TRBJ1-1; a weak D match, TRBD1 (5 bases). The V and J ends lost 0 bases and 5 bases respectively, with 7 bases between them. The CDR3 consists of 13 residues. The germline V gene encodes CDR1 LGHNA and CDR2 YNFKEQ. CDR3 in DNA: TGTGCCAGCAGCCAAGAGGGGGGGACTGAAGCTTTCTTT. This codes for CASSQEGGTEAFF.

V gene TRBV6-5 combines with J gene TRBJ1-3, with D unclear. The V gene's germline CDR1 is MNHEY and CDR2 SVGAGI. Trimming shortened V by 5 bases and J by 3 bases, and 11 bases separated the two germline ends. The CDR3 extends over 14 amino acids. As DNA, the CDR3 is TGTGCCAGCAGTCCCCCCGTTTATGGAAACACCATATATTTT. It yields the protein CASSPPVYGNTIYF.

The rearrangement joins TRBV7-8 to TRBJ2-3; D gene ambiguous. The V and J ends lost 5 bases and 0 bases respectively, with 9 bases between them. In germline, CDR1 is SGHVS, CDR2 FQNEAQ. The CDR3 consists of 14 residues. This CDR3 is CASSTRRSTDTQYF. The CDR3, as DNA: TGTGCCAGCAGCACGAGGCGGAGCACAGATACGCAGTATTTT.

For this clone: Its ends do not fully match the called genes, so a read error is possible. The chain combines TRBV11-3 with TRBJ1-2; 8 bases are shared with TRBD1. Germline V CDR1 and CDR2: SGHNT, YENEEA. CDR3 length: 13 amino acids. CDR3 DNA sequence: TGTGCCAGCAGCTTAAGTCAGGGGGCAAGCGTTGCCTTC. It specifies CASSLSQGASVAF. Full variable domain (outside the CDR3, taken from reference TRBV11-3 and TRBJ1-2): EAGVVQSPRYKIIEKKQPVAFWCNPISGHNTLYWYLQNLGQGPELLIRYENEEAVDDSQLPKDRFSAERLKGVDSTLKIQPAELGDSAVYLCASSLSQGASVAFGSGTRLTVV.

CDR3 DNA: TGCAGCGTTTCAGAACAGCCCTACGAGCAGTACTTC. Protein sequence: CSVSEQPYEQYF. The rearrangement joins TRBV29-1 to TRBJ2-7; no firm D call. Looked up from germline, CDR1 is SQVTM and CDR2 is ANQGSEA. The CDR3 is 12 amino acids. Trimming stripped 5 bases from V and 2 bases from J, with 10 bases between.

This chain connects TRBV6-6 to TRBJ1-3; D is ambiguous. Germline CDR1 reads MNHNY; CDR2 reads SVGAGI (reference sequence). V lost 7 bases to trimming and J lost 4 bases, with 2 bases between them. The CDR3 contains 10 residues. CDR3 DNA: TGTGCCAGCATAGGAAACACCATATATTTT. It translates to CASIGNTIYF.

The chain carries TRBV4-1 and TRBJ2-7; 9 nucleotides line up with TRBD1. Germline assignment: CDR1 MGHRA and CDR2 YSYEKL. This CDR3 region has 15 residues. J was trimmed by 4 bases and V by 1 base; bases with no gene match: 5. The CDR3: CASSQGGQGGYEQYF. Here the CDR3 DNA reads TGCGCCAGCAGCCAAGGGGGACAGGGAGGGTACGAGCAGTACTTC.

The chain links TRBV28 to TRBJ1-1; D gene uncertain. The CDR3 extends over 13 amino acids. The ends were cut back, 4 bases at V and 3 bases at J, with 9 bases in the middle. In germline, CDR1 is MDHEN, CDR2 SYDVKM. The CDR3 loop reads CASSSPFDTEAFF. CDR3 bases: TGTGCCAGCAGTTCCCCGTTCGACACTGAAGCTTTCTTT.

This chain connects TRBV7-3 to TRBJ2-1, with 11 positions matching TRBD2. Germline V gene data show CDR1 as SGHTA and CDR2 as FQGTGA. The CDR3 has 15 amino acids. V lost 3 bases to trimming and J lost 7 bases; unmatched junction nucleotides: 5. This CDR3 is CASSFSGGADNEQFF. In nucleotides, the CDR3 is TGTGCCAGCAGCTTTAGCGGGGGGGCCGATAATGAGCAGTTCTTC.